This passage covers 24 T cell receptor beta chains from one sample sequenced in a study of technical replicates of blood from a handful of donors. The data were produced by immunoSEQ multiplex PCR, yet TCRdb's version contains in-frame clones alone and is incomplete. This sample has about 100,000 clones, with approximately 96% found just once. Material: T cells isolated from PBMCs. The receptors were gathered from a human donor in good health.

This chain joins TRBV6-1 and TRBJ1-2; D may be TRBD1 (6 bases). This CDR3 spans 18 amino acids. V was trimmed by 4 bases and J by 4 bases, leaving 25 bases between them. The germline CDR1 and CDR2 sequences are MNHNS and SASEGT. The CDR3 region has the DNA TGTGCCAGCAGTGGAATTTGGGGGCGTACTAAACAAATCTATGGCTACACCTTC. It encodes CASSGIWGRTKQIYGYTF.

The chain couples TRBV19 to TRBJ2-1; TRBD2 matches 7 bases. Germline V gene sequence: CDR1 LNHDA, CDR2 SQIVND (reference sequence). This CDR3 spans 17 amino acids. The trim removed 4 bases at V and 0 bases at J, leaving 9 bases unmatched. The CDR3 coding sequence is TGTGCCAGTAGTACTCCGGGGGGTCAAAGCTCCTACAATGAGCAGTTCTTC. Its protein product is CASSTPGGQSSYNEQFF.

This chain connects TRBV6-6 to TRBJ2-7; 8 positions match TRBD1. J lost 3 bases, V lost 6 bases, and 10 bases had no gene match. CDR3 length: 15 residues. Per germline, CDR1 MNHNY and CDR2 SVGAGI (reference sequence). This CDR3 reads CASSSSTGADYEQYF. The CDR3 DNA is TGTGCCAGCAGCTCCTCGACAGGGGCGGACTACGAGCAGTACTTC.

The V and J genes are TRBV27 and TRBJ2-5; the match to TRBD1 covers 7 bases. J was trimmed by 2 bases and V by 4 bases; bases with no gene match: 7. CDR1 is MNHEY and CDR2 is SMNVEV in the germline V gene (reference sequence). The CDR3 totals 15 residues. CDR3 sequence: CASSYSIQGQETQYF. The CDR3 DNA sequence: TGTGCCAGCAGTTATAGTATACAGGGGCAAGAGACCCAGTACTTC.

The CDR3 DNA reads TGTGCCAGCAGCTTGCTTGCCGGGGAGCTGTTTTTT. This codes for CASSLLAGELFF. This rearrangement joins TRBV5-6 to TRBJ2-2; D gene unclear. V lost 1 base to trimming and J lost 6 bases, with 4 bases between them. Germline V gene data show CDR1 as SGHDT and CDR2 as YYEEEE. This CDR3 contains 12 residues.

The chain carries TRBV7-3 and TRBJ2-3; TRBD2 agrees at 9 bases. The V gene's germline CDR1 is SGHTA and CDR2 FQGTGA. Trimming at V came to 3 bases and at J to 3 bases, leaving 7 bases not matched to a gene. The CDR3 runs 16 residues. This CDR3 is CASSLSGGGGTDTQYF. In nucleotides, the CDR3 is TGTGCCAGCAGCTTGTCTGGCGGGGGGGGAACAGATACGCAGTATTTT.

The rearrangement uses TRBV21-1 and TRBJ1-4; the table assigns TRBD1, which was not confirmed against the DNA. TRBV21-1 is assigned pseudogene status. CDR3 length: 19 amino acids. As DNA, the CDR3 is TGTGCCAGCAGCAAAATTGGGACAGGGCTGAAAACAACTAATGAAAAACTGTTTTTT. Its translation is CASSKIGTGLKTTNEKLFF.

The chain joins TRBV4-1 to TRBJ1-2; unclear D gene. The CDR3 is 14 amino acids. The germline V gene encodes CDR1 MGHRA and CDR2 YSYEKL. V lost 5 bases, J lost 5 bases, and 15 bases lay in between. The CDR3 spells CASSTPGVLYGYTF. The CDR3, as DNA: TGCGCCAGCAGCACCCCCGGGGTGCTTTATGGCTACACCTTC.

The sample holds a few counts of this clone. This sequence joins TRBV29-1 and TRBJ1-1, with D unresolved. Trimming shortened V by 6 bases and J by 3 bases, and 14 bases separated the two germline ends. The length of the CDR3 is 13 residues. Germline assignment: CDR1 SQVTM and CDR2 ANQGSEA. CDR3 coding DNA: TGCAGCGTAGAGAGGAGAATGGACACTGAAGCTTTCTTT. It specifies CSVERRMDTEAFF.

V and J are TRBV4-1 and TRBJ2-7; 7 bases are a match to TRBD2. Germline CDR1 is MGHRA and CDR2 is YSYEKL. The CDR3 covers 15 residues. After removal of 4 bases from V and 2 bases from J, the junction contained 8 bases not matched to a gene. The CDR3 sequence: CASSLAGTNTYEQYF. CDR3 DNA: TGCGCCAGCAGCCTCGCCGGGACTAACACCTACGAGCAGTACTTC.

The CDR3 reads CASSELATNYGYTF. The DNA for the CDR3 is TGTGCCAGCAGTGAATTGGCAACTAACTATGGCTACACCTTC. This rearrangement joins TRBV2 to TRBJ1-2; D gene uncertain. Trimming removed 2 bases at V and 0 bases at J, with 7 bases between. Germline loops: CDR1 SNHLY, CDR2 FYNNEI. This CDR3 has 14 residues.

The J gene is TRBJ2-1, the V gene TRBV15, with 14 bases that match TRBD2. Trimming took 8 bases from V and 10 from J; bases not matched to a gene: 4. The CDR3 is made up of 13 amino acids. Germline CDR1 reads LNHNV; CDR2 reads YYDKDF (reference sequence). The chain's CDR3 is CATSGLAGVEQFF. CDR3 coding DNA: TGTGCCACCTCGGGACTAGCGGGAGTCGAGCAGTTCTTC. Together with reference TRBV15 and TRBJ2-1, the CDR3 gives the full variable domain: DAMVIQNPRYQVTQFGKPVTLSCSQTLNHNVMYWYQQKSSQAPKLLFHYYDKDFNNEADTPDNFQSRRPNTSFCFLDIRSPGLGDTAMYLCATSGLAGVEQFFGPGTRLTVL.

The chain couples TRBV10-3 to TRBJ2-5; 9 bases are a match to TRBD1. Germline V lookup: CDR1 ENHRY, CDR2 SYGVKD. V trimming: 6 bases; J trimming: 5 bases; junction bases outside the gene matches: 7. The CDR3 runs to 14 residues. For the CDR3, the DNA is TGTGCCATCAGCCAAACAGGGGGCGGGGAGACCCAGTACTTC. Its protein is CAISQTGGGETQYF.

The CDR3 spells CASTQGGDYGYTF. CDR3 nucleotides: TGTGCCAGCACCCAGGGAGGAGACTATGGCTACACCTTC. V gene TRBV6-1 combines with J gene TRBJ1-2; maybe TRBD1 (5 bases). CDR1 and CDR2 (germline): MNHNS, SASEGT. The CDR3 is 13 amino acids. With 7 bases removed from V and 3 bases from J, the gap between germline ends came to 12 bases.

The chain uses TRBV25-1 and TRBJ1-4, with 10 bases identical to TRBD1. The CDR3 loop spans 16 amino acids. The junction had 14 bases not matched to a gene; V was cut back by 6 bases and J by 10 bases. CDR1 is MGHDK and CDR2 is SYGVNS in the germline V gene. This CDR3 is CASSPPNPGQGTKLFF. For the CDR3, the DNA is TGTGCCAGCAGCCCTCCCAATCCGGGACAGGGGACAAAACTGTTTTTT.

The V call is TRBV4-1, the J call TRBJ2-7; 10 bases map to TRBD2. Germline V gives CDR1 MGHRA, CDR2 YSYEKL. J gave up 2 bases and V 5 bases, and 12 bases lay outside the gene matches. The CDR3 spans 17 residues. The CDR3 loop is CASSNWYQREGTYEQYF. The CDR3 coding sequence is TGCGCCAGCAGCAATTGGTATCAGCGGGAGGGTACCTACGAGCAGTACTTC.

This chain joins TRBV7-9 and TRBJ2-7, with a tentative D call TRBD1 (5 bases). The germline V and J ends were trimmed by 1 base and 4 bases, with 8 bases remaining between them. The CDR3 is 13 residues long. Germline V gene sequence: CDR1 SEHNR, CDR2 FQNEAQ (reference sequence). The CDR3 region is CASSLGQIYEQYF. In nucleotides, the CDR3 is TGTGCCAGCAGCTTAGGACAGATTTACGAGCAGTACTTC. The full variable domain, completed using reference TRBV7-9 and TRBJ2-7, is DTGVSQNPRHKITKRGQNVTFRCDPISEHNRLYWYRQTLGQGPEFLTYFQNEAQLEKSRLLSDRFSAERPKGSFSTLEIQRTEQGDSAMYLCASSLGQIYEQYFGPGTRLTVT.

CDR3 sequence reads: CASSYGAGFSYEQYF. The CDR3 DNA reads as TGTGCCAGCAGCTACGGGGCGGGATTCTCCTACGAGCAGTACTTC. The V and J genes are TRBV27 and TRBJ2-7; D might be TRBD2 (6 bases). CDR1 is MNHEY and CDR2 is SMNVEV in the germline V gene (reference sequence). The CDR3 has 15 amino acids. The germline V and J ends were trimmed by 6 bases and 0 bases, with 15 bases remaining between them.

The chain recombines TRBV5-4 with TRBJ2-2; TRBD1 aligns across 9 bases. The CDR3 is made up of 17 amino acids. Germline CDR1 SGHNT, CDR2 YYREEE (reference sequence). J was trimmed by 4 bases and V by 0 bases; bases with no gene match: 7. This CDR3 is CASSLGRQGEITGELFF. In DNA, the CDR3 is TGTGCCAGCAGCTTGGGACGACAGGGGGAGATCACCGGGGAGCTGTTTTTT.

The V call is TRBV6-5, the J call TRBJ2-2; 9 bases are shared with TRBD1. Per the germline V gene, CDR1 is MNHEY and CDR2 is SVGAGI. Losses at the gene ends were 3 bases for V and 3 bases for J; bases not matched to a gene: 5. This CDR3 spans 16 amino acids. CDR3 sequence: CASSYHDRGYTGELFF. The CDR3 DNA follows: TGTGCCAGCAGTTATCATGACAGGGGGTACACCGGGGAGCTGTTTTTT.

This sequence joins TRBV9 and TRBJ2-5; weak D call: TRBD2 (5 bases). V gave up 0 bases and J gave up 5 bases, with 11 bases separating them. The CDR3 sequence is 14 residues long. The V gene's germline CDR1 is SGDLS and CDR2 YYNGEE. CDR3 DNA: TGTGCCAGCAGCGTAGGATCGGGGTGGGAGACCCAGTACTTC. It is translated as CASSVGSGWETQYF.

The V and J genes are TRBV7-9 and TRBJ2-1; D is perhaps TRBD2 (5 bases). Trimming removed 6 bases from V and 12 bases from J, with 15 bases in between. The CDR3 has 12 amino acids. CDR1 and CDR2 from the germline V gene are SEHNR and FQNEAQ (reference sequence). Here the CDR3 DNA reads TGTGCCAGCAGACTCAACGGGATCGGGCAGTTCTTC. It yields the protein CASRLNGIGQFF. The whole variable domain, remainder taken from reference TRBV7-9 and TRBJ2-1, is DTGVSQNPRHKITKRGQNVTFRCDPISEHNRLYWYRQTLGQGPEFLTYFQNEAQLEKSRLLSDRFSAERPKGSFSTLEIQRTEQGDSAMYLCASRLNGIGQFFGPGTRLTVL.

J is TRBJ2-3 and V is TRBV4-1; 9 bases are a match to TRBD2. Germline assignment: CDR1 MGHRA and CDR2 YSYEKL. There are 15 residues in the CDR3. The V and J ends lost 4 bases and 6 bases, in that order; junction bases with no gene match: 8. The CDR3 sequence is CASSRIAGGPDTQYF. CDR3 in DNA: TGCGCCAGCAGCCGGATCGCGGGGGGGCCGGATACGCAGTATTTT.

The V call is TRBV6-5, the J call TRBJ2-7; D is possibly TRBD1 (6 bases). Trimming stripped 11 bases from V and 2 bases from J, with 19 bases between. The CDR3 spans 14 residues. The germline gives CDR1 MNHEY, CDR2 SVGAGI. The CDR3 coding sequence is TGTGCCGTGGCCGGCAGGGGAATTACCTACGAGCAGTACTTC. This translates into CAVAGRGITYEQYF.